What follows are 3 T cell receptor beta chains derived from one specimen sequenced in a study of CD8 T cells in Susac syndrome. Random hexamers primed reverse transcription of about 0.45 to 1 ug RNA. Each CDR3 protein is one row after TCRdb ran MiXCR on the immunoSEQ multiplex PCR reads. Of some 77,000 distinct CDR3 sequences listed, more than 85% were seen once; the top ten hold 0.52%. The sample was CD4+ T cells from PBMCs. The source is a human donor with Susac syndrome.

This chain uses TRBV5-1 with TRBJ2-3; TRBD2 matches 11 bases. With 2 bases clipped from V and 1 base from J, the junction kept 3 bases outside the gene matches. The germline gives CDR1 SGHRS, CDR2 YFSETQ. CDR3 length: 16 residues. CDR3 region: CASSLELAGGTDTQYF. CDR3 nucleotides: TGCGCCAGCAGCTTAGAACTAGCGGGGGGCACAGATACGCAGTATTTT.

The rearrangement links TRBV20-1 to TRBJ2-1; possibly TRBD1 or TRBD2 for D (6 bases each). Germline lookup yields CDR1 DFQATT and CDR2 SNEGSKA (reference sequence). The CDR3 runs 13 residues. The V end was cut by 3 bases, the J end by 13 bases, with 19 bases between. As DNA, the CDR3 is TGCAGTGCTAGCTACGGGAGCCCAGGGGAACAGTTCTTC. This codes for CSASYGSPGEQFF.

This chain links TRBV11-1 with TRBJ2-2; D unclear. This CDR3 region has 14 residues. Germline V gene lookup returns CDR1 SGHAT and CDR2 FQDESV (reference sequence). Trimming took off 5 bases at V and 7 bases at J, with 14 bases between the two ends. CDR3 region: CASSGSNLLGELFF. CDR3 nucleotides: TGTGCCAGCAGCGGTTCTAATCTACTCGGGGAGCTGTTTTTT.